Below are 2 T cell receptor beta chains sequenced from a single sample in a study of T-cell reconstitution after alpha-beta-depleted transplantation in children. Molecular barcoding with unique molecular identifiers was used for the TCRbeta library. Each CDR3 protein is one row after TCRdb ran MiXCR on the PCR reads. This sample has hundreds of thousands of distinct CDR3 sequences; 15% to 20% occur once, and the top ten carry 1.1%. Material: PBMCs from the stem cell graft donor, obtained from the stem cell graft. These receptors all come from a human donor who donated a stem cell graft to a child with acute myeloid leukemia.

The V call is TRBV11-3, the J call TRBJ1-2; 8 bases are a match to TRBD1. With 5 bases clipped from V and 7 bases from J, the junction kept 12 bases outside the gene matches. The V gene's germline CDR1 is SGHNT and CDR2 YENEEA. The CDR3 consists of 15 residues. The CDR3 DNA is TGTGCCAGCAGCCTAACCAGGGGGCGGGCGGTTGGCTACACCTTC. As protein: CASSLTRGRAVGYTF.

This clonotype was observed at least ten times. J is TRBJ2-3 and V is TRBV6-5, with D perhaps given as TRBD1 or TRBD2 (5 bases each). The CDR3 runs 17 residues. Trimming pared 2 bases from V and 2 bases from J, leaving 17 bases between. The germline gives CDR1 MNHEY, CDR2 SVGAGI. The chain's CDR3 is CASSYPGYGASTDTQYF. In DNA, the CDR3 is TGTGCCAGCAGTTACCCCGGCTACGGGGCCTCCACAGATACGCAGTATTTT.